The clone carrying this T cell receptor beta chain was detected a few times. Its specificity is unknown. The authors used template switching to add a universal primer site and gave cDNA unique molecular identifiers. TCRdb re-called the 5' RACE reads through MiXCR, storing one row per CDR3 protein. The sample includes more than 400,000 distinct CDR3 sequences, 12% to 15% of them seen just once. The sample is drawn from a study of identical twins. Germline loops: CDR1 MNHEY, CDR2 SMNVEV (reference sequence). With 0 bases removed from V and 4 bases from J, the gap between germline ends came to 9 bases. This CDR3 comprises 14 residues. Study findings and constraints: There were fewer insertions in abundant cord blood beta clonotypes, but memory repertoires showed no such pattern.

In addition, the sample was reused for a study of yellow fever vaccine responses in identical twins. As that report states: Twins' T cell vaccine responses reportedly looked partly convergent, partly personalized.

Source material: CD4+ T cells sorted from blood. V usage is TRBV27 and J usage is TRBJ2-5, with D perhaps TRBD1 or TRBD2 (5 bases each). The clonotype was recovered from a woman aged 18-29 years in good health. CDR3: CASSLSGTLETQYF. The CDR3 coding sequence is TGTGCCAGCAGTTTATCGGGGACGCTAGAGACCCAGTACTTC.